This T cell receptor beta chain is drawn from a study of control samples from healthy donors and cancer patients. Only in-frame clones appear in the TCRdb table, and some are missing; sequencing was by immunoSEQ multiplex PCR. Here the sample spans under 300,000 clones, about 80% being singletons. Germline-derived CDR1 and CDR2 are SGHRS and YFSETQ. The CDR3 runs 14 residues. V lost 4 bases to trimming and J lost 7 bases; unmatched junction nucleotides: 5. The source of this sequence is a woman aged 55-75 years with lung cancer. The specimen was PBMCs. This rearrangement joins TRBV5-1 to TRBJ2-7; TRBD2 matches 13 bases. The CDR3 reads CASSPGTSGIEQYF. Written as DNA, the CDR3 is TGCGCCAGCAGCCCAGGGACTAGCGGGATTGAGCAGTACTTC.